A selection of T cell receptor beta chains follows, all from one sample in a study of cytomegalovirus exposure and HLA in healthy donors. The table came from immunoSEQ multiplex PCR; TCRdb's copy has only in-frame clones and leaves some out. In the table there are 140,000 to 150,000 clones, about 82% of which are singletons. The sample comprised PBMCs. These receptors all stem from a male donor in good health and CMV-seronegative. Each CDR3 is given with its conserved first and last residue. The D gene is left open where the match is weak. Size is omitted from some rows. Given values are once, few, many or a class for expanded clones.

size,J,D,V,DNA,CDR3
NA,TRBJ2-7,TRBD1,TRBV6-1,TGTGCCAGCACCGTTGGACAGGGGGGTTCCTACGAGCAGTACTTC,CASTVGQGGSYEQYF
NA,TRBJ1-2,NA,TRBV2,TGTGCCAGCAGTGAAGTCGGGCAGACTAAGTACACCTTC,CASSEVGQTKYTF
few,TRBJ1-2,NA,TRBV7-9,TGTGCCAGCAGCTTAGGGGGCGATGGCTACACCTTC,CASSLGGDGYTF
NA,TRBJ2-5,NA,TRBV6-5,TGTGCCAGCGCACAAGGAGAAGAGACCCAGTACTTC,CASAQGEETQYF
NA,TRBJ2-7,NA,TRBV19,TGTGCCAGTAGTTCCTCGCGGACAGCGGCCTACGAGCAGTACTTC,CASSSSRTAAYEQYF
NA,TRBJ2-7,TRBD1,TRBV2,TGTGCCAGCACCCGGGACAGGGGCGGTTACTACGAGCAGTACTTC,CASTRDRGGYYEQYF
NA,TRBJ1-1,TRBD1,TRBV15,TGTGCCACCAGCGACGGGGAAAGCGACAGGGGGCACACTGAAGCTTTCTTT,CATSDGESDRGHTEAFF
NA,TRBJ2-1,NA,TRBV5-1,TGCGCCAGCAGCTTGGGTAGCGGCACCTACAATGAGCAGTTCTTC,CASSLGSGTYNEQFF
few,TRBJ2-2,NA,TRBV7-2,TGTGCCAGCAGCTTAGCGCGTTCGGGAAACACCGGGGAGCTGTTTTTT,CASSLARSGNTGELFF
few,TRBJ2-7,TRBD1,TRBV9,TGTGCCAGCAGCGCTGGGACAGGGGGGCCCTACGAGCAGTACTTC,CASSAGTGGPYEQYF
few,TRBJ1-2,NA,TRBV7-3,TGTGCCAGCAGCTCCACCCTTGGAGGGGGCTACACCTTC,CASSSTLGGGYTF